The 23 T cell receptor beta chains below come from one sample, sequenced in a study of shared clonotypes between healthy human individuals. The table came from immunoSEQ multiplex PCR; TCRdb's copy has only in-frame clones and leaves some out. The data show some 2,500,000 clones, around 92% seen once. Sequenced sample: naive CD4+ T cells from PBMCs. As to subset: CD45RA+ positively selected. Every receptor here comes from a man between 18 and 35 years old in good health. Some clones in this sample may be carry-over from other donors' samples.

The CDR3 DNA is TGCGCCAGCAGCTTGGTGGGTGGGAGTGGGACAGATACGCAGTATTTT. Encoded protein: CASSLVGGSGTDTQYF. This rearrangement joins TRBV5-1 to TRBJ2-3, with D possibly TRBD2 on 5 matching bases. The CDR3 covers 16 residues. The V end lost 0 bases, the J end lost 3 bases, and 14 bases lay between the germline ends. CDR1 is SGHRS and CDR2 is YFSETQ in the germline V gene.

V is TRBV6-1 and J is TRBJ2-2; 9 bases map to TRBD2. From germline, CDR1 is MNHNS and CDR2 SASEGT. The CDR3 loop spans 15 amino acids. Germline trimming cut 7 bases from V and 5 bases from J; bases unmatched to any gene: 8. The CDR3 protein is CASNPGLADTGELFF. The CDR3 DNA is TGTGCCAGCAATCCGGGACTAGCAGATACCGGGGAGCTGTTTTTT.

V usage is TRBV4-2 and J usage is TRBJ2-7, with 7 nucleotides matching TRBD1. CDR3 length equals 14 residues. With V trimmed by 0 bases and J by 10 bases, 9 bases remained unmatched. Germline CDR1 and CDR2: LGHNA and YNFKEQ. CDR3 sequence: CASSQDRFGTAQYF. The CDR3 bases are TGTGCCAGCAGCCAAGACAGGTTCGGGACAGCTCAGTACTTC.

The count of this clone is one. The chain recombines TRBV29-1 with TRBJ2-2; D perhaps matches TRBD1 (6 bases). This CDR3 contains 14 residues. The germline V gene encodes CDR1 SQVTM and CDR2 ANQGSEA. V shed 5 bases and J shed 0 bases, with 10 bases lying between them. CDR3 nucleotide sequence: TGCAGCGTTTACAAGGGGGCGAACACCGGGGAGCTGTTTTTT. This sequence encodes CSVYKGANTGELFF.

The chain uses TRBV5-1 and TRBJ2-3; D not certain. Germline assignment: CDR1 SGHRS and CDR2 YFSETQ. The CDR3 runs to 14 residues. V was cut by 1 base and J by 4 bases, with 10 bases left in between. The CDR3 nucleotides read TGCGCCAGCAGCTTGAGCCCAGTCGCAGATACGCAGTATTTT. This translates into CASSLSPVADTQYF.

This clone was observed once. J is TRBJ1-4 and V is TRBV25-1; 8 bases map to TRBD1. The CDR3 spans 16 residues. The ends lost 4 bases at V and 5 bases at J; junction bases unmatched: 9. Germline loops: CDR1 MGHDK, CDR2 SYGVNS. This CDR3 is CASSALPGQANEKLFF. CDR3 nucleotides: TGTGCCAGCAGTGCGCTACCGGGACAGGCGAATGAAAAACTGTTTTTT.

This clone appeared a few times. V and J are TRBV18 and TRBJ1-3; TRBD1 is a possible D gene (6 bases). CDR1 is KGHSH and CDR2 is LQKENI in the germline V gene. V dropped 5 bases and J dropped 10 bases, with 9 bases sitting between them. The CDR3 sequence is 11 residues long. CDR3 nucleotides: TGTGCCAGCTCATCAGGGGATACCATATATTTT. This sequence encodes CASSSGDTIYF.

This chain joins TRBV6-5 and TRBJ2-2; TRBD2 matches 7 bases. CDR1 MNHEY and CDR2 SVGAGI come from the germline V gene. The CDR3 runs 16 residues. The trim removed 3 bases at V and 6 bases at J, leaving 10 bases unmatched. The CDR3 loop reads CASSYKSGGGAGELFF. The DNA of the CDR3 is TGTGCCAGCAGTTATAAATCGGGAGGTGGGGCCGGGGAGCTGTTTTTT.

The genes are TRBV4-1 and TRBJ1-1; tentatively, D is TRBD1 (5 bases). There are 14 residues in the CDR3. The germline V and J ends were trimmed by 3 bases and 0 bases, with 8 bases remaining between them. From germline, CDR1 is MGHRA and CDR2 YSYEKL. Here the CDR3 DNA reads TGCGCCAGCAGCCAGGTCAGGGTGAACACTGAAGCTTTCTTT. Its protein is CASSQVRVNTEAFF.

CDR3 protein: CASSRWREGPDTQYF. The CDR3, as DNA: TGTGCCAGCTCACGTTGGCGGGAGGGCCCAGATACGCAGTATTTT. The genes are TRBV18 and TRBJ2-3; TRBD2 matches 9 bases. V was clipped by 4 bases and J by 4 bases; unmatched bases: 6. CDR3 length equals 15 residues. Germline loops: CDR1 KGHSH, CDR2 LQKENI. Combining the CDR3 with reference TRBV18 and TRBJ2-3 gives the whole variable domain NAGVMQNPRHLVRRRGQEARLRCSPMKGHSHVYWYRQLPEEGLKFMVYLQKENIIDESGMPKERFSAEFPKEGPSILRIQQVVRGDSAAYFCASSRWREGPDTQYFGPGTRLTVL.

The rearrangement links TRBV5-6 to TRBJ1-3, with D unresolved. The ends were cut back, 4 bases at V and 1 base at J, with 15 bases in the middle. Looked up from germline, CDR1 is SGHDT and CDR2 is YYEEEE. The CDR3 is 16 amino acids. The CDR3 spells CASSAGPGISGNTIYF. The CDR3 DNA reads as TGTGCCAGCAGCGCCGGGCCAGGAATATCTGGAAACACCATATATTTT.

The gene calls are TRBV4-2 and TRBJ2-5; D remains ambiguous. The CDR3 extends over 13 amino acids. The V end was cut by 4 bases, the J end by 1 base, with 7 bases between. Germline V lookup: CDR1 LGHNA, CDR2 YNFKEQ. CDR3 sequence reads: CASSPRSQETQYF. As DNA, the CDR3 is TGTGCCAGCAGCCCCAGGAGCCAAGAGACCCAGTACTTC.

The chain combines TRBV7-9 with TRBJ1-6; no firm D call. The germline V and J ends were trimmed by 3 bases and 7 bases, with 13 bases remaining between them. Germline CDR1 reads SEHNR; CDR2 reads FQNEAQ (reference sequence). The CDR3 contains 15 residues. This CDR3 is CASSFSRVENSPLHF. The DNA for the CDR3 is TGTGCCAGCAGCTTCTCGAGGGTTGAGAATTCACCCCTCCACTTT.

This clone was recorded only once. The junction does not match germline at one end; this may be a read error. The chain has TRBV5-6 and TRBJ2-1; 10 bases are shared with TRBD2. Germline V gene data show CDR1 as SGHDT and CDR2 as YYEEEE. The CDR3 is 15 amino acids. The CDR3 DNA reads TGTGCCAGCAGCTTGACTAGCGGGGCAGACAATGGGCAGTTCTTC. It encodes CASSLTSGADNGQFF.

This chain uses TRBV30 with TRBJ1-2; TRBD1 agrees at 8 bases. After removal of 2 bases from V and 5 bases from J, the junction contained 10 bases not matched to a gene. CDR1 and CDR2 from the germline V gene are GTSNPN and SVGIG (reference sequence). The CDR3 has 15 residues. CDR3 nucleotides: TGTGCCTGGAGTCCTTGGACAGGGACGTTGTATGGCTACACCTTC. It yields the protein CAWSPWTGTLYGYTF.

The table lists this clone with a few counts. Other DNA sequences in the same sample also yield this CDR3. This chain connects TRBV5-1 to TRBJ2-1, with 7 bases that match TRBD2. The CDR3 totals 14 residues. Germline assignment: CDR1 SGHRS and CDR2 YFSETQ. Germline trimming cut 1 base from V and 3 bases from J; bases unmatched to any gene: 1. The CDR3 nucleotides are TGCGCCAGCAGCTTGCCTAGCGGCTACAATGAGCAGTTCTTC. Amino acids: CASSLPSGYNEQFF.

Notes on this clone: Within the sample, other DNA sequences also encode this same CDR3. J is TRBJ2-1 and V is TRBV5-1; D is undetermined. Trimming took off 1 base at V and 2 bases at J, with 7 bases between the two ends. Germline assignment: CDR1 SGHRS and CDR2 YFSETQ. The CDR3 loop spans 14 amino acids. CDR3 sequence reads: CASSLIPAYNEQFF. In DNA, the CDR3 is TGCGCCAGCAGCTTGATCCCCGCCTACAATGAGCAGTTCTTC. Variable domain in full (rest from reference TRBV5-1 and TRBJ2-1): KAGVTQTPRYLIKTRGQQVTLSCSPISGHRSVSWYQQTPGQGLQFLFEYFSETQRNKGNFPGRFSGRQFSNSRSEMNVSTLELGDSALYLCASSLIPAYNEQFFGPGTRLTVL.

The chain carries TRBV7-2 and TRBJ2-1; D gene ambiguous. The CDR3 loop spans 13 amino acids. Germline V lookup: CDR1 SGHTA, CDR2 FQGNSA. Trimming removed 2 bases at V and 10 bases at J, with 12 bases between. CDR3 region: CASSLMVANEQFF. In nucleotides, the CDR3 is TGTGCCAGCAGCTTAATGGTAGCAAACGAGCAGTTCTTC.

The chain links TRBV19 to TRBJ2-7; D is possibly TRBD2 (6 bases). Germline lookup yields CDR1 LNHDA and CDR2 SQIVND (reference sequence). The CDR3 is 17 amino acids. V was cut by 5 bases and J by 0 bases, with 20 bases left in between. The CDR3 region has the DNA TGTGCCAGTAGTCATAGCCGGGCTAGCGCTTACTCCTACGAGCAGTACTTC. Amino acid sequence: CASSHSRASAYSYEQYF.

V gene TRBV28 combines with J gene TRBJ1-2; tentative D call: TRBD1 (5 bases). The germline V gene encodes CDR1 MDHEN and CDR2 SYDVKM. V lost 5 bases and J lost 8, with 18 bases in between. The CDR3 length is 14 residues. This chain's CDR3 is CASSKGQGRVGYTF. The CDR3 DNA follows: TGTGCCAGCAGTAAAGGTCAGGGAAGGGTCGGCTACACCTTC.

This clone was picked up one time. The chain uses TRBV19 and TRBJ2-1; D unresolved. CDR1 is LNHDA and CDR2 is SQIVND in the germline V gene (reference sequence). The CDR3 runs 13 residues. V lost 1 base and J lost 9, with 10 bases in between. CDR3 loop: CASSIAVLAEQFF. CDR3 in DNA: TGTGCCAGTAGTATAGCCGTGTTGGCTGAGCAGTTCTTC.

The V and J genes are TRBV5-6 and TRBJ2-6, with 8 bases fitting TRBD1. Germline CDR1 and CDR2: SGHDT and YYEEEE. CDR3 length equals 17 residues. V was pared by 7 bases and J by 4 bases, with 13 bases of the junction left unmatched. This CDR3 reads CASARGRGVGGANVLTF. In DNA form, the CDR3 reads TGTGCCAGCGCCAGGGGGCGCGGGGTAGGAGGGGCCAACGTCCTGACTTTC.

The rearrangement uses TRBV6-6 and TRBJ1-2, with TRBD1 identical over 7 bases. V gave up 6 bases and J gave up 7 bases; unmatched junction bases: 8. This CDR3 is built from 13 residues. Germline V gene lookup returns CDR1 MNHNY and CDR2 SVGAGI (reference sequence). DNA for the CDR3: TGTGCCAGCAGCCAGACAGGGCAGGGTGGCTACACCTTC. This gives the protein CASSQTGQGGYTF.